This paragraph reports one T cell receptor beta chain. The entry originates in a study of Ad26.COV2.S vaccination and SARS-CoV-2 variants. Libraries were prepared by immunoSEQ multiplex PCR; TCRdb keeps only in-frame clonotypes and omits some of them. The sample has almost 400,000 clones, around 91% seen once. The treatment is: around 19 received Ad26.COV2.S at low or high dose, single or two shots; five or six received placebo; per-sample allocation not given. Collection of the samples took place on day 63 after the first injection of vaccine or placebo. With 10 bases clipped from V and 7 bases from J, the junction kept 26 bases outside the gene matches. The CDR3 loop spans 18 amino acids. Germline lookup yields CDR1 LNHDA and CDR2 SQIVND (reference sequence).

The sample consisted of peripheral blood, taken in a trial of Ad26.COV2.S vaccine versus placebo. This chain joins TRBV19 and TRBJ2-7, with TRBD2 matching over 9 bases. This clonotype was obtained from a person between 18 and 60 years old who received the Ad26.COV2.S COVID-19 vaccine or a placebo. The CDR3 DNA reads as TGTGCCACCTCCCGCCGGGTGCTAGCGGGGAGGCGGTCGGGGGAGCAGTACTTC. Encoded protein: CATSRRVLAGRRSGEQYF.